This is a list of T cell receptor beta chains from one sample in a study of T cell clonotyping in hematopoietic cell transplantation. Libraries were prepared by immunoSEQ multiplex PCR; TCRdb keeps only in-frame clonotypes and omits some of them. The table shows 13,000 or so clones, with 95% to 98% occurring only once. The specimen comprised peripheral blood mononuclear cells, sampled 30 days after allogeneic stem cell transplant. These receptors were collected from a female patient aged 50-59 years who had an allogeneic stem cell transplant from an unrelated donor, so T cells may come from the graft donor. Some clones in this sample may be carry-over from other donors' samples. The CDR3 runs from the conserved cysteine through the conserved F or W. Fields, in order: V gene, D gene, J gene, clone size, CDR3 protein, CDR3 DNA. A D gene is named only where the DNA matches it firmly. Clone sizes are given selectively: once, few, many, or a class where the clone is expanded.

V gene: TRBV5-4
D gene: TRBD2
J gene: TRBJ2-3
clone size: few
CDR3 protein: CASSFRLAGGGTDTQYF
CDR3 DNA: TGTGCCAGCAGCTTTCGACTAGCGGGGGGAGGCACAGATACGCAGTATTTT

V gene: TRBV6-5
D gene: TRBD1
J gene: TRBJ1-1
clone size: -
CDR3 protein: CASTTTGTGAEAFF
CDR3 DNA: TGTGCCAGCACTACCACCGGGACAGGGGCTGAAGCTTTCTTT

V gene: TRBV5-1
D gene: -
J gene: TRBJ1-3
clone size: -
CDR3 protein: CASSSGPKGNTIYF
CDR3 DNA: TGCGCCAGCAGCTCTGGTCCGAAGGGAAACACCATATATTTT

V gene: TRBV6-5
D gene: -
J gene: TRBJ2-1
clone size: -
CDR3 protein: CASKVRVGNEQFF
CDR3 DNA: TGTGCCAGCAAGGTGAGGGTGGGCAATGAGCAGTTCTTC

V gene: TRBV6-1
D gene: TRBD1
J gene: TRBJ2-7
clone size: once
CDR3 protein: CASIGTGLTYEQYF
CDR3 DNA: TGTGCCAGCATAGGGACAGGGCTGACCTACGAGCAGTACTTC

V gene: TRBV30
D gene: -
J gene: TRBJ1-2
clone size: -
CDR3 protein: CAWSVKGDYGYTF
CDR3 DNA: TGTGCCTGGAGTGTGAAGGGCGACTATGGCTACACCTTC

V gene: TRBV5-1
D gene: -
J gene: TRBJ1-1
clone size: -
CDR3 protein: CASSLGWEFTEAFF
CDR3 DNA: TGCGCCAGCAGCTTGGGATGGGAGTTCACTGAAGCTTTCTTT

V gene: TRBV4-2
D gene: -
J gene: TRBJ1-5
clone size: -
CDR3 protein: CASSQDGSDYQPQHF
CDR3 DNA: TGTGCCAGCAGCCAAGATGGGTCAGACTATCAGCCCCAGCATTTT

V gene: TRBV6-1
D gene: -
J gene: TRBJ1-2
clone size: -
CDR3 protein: CASSEQPYGYTF
CDR3 DNA: TGTGCCAGCAGTGAACAGCCCTATGGCTACACCTTC

V gene: TRBV19
D gene: -
J gene: TRBJ1-5
clone size: -
CDR3 protein: CASSIGGGGNQPQHF
CDR3 DNA: TGTGCCAGTAGTATAGGCGGGGGCGGGAATCAGCCCCAGCATTTT

V gene: TRBV6-4
D gene: TRBD2
J gene: TRBJ2-3
clone size: -
CDR3 protein: CASSASGGADTQYF
CDR3 DNA: TGTGCCAGCAGTGCTAGCGGGGGGGCAGATACGCAGTATTTT

V gene: TRBV30
D gene: -
J gene: TRBJ2-2
clone size: -
CDR3 protein: CAWSTLGGTGELFF
CDR3 DNA: TGTGCCTGGAGTACCCTTGGAGGCACCGGGGAGCTGTTTTTT

V gene: TRBV29-1
D gene: -
J gene: TRBJ2-5
clone size: -
CDR3 protein: CSASRGLQETQYF
CDR3 DNA: TGCAGCGCTAGCCGGGGCCTACAAGAGACCCAGTACTTC

V gene: TRBV25-1
D gene: -
J gene: TRBJ1-1
clone size: -
CDR3 protein: CASRASPGTEAFF
CDR3 DNA: TGTGCCAGCAGGGCCAGTCCTGGCACTGAAGCTTTCTTT

V gene: TRBV6-6
D gene: TRBD1
J gene: TRBJ1-6
clone size: -
CDR3 protein: CASRETGEGSPLHF
CDR3 DNA: TGTGCCAGCAGAGAGACAGGGGAGGGATCACCCCTCCACTTT

V gene: TRBV2
D gene: TRBD1
J gene: TRBJ1-5
clone size: few
CDR3 protein: CASLDRDNQPQHF
CDR3 DNA: TGTGCCAGCTTAGACAGGGACAATCAGCCCCAGCATTTT

V gene: TRBV4-1
D gene: -
J gene: TRBJ2-1
clone size: -
CDR3 protein: CASSQDDRPSSYNEQFF
CDR3 DNA: TGCGCCAGCAGCCAAGATGATCGACCGAGCTCCTACAATGAGCAGTTCTTC

V gene: TRBV11-3
D gene: TRBD1
J gene: TRBJ2-5
clone size: -
CDR3 protein: CASTSGTGGETQYF
CDR3 DNA: TGTGCCAGCACCTCGGGGACAGGGGGAGAGACCCAGTACTTC

V gene: TRBV6-1
D gene: -
J gene: TRBJ1-1
clone size: -
CDR3 protein: CASLPTENTEAFF
CDR3 DNA: TGTGCCTCCCTCCCCACAGAGAACACTGAAGCTTTCTTT

V gene: TRBV5-1
D gene: -
J gene: TRBJ1-3
clone size: -
CDR3 protein: CASSPSSTGNTIYF
CDR3 DNA: TGCGCCAGCAGCCCCAGCAGTACTGGAAACACCATATATTTT

V gene: TRBV9
D gene: TRBD1
J gene: TRBJ1-3
clone size: -
CDR3 protein: CASSVGQGGSGNTIYF
CDR3 DNA: TGTGCCAGCAGCGTAGGACAGGGGGGCTCTGGAAACACCATATATTTT

V gene: TRBV19
D gene: -
J gene: TRBJ2-4
clone size: -
CDR3 protein: CASSRIGTRFDLNIQYF
CDR3 DNA: TGTGCCAGTAGTCGAATCGGGACACGATTCGACCTAAACATTCAGTACTTC

V gene: TRBV11-2
D gene: -
J gene: TRBJ2-2
clone size: -
CDR3 protein: CASSFTNTGELFF
CDR3 DNA: TGTGCCAGCAGCTTCACGAACACCGGGGAGCTGTTTTTT

V gene: TRBV9
D gene: -
J gene: TRBJ1-5
clone size: few
CDR3 protein: CASSQSGGRNQPQHF
CDR3 DNA: TGTGCCAGCAGCCAATCGGGGGGGAGGAATCAGCCCCAGCATTTT

V gene: TRBV2
D gene: TRBD2
J gene: TRBJ2-1
clone size: -
CDR3 protein: CASSYKRGGLAYNEQFF
CDR3 DNA: TGTGCCAGCAGTTATAAGCGGGGGGGGCTGGCCTACAATGAGCAGTTCTTC

V gene: TRBV2
D gene: -
J gene: TRBJ1-1
clone size: -
CDR3 protein: CASSATRVNTEAFF
CDR3 DNA: TGTGCCAGCAGTGCCACTCGGGTGAACACTGAAGCTTTCTTT

V gene: TRBV5-6
D gene: TRBD1
J gene: TRBJ1-5
clone size: -
CDR3 protein: CASSLDRGRNQPQHF
CDR3 DNA: TGTGCCAGCAGCTTGGACAGGGGACGAAATCAGCCCCAGCATTTT

V gene: TRBV14
D gene: TRBD1
J gene: TRBJ1-2
clone size: -
CDR3 protein: CASSPPWMEGATLVNYGYTF
CDR3 DNA: TGTGCCAGCAGCCCGCCCTGGATGGAGGGGGCGACTCTGGTTAACTATGGCTACACCTTC

V gene: TRBV30
D gene: -
J gene: TRBJ1-2
clone size: -
CDR3 protein: CAWSQGLPGGYTF
CDR3 DNA: TGTGCCTGGAGCCAGGGGCTCCCCGGTGGCTACACCTTC

V gene: TRBV7-3
D gene: -
J gene: TRBJ1-1
clone size: -
CDR3 protein: CASSPGRGPEAFF
CDR3 DNA: TGTGCCAGCAGCCCGGGGAGGGGACCTGAAGCTTTCTTT

V gene: TRBV6-6
D gene: TRBD1
J gene: TRBJ2-2
clone size: -
CDR3 protein: CASRPGQGRVTGELFF
CDR3 DNA: TGTGCCAGCAGACCCGGACAGGGGAGGGTCACCGGGGAGCTGTTTTTT

V gene: TRBV5-8
D gene: -
J gene: TRBJ2-5
clone size: -
CDR3 protein: CASSLYNRQSRTQYF
CDR3 DNA: TGTGCCAGCAGCTTATACAATAGACAGTCAAGAACCCAGTACTTC

V gene: TRBV6-1
D gene: TRBD2
J gene: TRBJ2-3
clone size: -
CDR3 protein: CASSELAGGPDTQYF
CDR3 DNA: TGTGCCAGCAGTGAGCTAGCGGGGGGGCCAGATACGCAGTATTTT

V gene: TRBV29-1
D gene: TRBD1
J gene: TRBJ1-1
clone size: -
CDR3 protein: CSVEDRDRGRDTEAFF
CDR3 DNA: TGCAGCGTTGAAGATAGGGACAGGGGGCGCGACACTGAAGCTTTCTTT

V gene: TRBV20-1
D gene: -
J gene: TRBJ2-7
clone size: -
CDR3 protein: CSAGPAYEQYF
CDR3 DNA: TGCAGTGCAGGACCGGCCTACGAGCAGTACTTC

V gene: TRBV5-4
D gene: TRBD2
J gene: TRBJ2-3
clone size: -
CDR3 protein: CASSGLAGGPKDTQYF
CDR3 DNA: TGTGCCAGCAGCGGCCTAGCGGGGGGGCCGAAAGATACGCAGTATTTT

V gene: TRBV6-1
D gene: -
J gene: TRBJ1-5
clone size: -
CDR3 protein: CASSERQPQHF
CDR3 DNA: TGTGCCAGCAGTGAAAGGCAGCCCCAGCATTTT

V gene: TRBV5-6
D gene: -
J gene: TRBJ2-7
clone size: -
CDR3 protein: CASSPRARGAYEQYF
CDR3 DNA: TGTGCCAGCAGCCCCAGGGCAAGGGGGGCCTACGAGCAGTACTTC

V gene: TRBV28
D gene: -
J gene: TRBJ2-7
clone size: -
CDR3 protein: CASSSPVYEQYF
CDR3 DNA: TGTGCCAGCAGTTCTCCAGTCTACGAGCAGTACTTC

V gene: TRBV9
D gene: -
J gene: TRBJ1-6
clone size: -
CDR3 protein: CASSSRDSPLHF
CDR3 DNA: TGTGCCAGCAGCTCCAGAGATTCACCCCTCCACTTT

V gene: TRBV25-1
D gene: -
J gene: TRBJ1-3
clone size: -
CDR3 protein: CASSEPGGNTIYF
CDR3 DNA: TGTGCCAGCAGTGAGCCAGGAGGAAACACCATATATTTT

V gene: TRBV30
D gene: -
J gene: TRBJ1-1
clone size: -
CDR3 protein: CASRRQMNTEAFF
CDR3 DNA: TGTGCCTCCAGGCGACAGATGAACACTGAAGCTTTCTTT

V gene: TRBV2
D gene: TRBD1
J gene: TRBJ1-5
clone size: -
CDR3 protein: CASRDRWSNQPQHF
CDR3 DNA: TGTGCCAGCCGGGACAGGTGGAGCAATCAGCCCCAGCATTTT

V gene: TRBV2
D gene: TRBD1
J gene: TRBJ2-2
clone size: -
CDR3 protein: CASSAGGQGTGELFF
CDR3 DNA: TGTGCCAGCAGTGCTGGTGGACAGGGGACCGGGGAGCTGTTTTTT

V gene: TRBV10-1
D gene: -
J gene: TRBJ2-3
clone size: -
CDR3 protein: CASSDQRTDTQYF
CDR3 DNA: TGCGCCAGCAGTGACCAGAGGACAGATACGCAGTATTTT

V gene: TRBV7-2
D gene: -
J gene: TRBJ1-1
clone size: -
CDR3 protein: CASSGGGVNTEAFF
CDR3 DNA: TGTGCCAGCAGCGGAGGTGGTGTGAACACTGAAGCTTTCTTT

V gene: TRBV15
D gene: TRBD1
J gene: TRBJ1-5
clone size: -
CDR3 protein: CATSGPGTGINQPQHF
CDR3 DNA: TGTGCCACCAGCGGGCCCGGGACAGGAATCAATCAGCCCCAGCATTTT